This T cell receptor (beta chain) was sequenced during a study of T cells after yellow fever vaccination. At the level of the study: Preparation of fractions with low cell numbers was performed using SMART-Seq v4 Ultra Low Input. Study-wide results and limits: The study noted that FACS-sorted repertoires could contain abundant clonotypes contaminating from the bulk population. Though it reached lower strength, the secondary response hit its peak faster, day 5 versus 15. Subsequent to the booster, the majority of primary-vaccination clones reappeared (about 97% CD4, around 85% CD8).

This clonotype was detected many times. Its antigen is not identified. A single record per CDR3 protein comes from TCRdb applying MiXCR to the 5' RACE reads. The repertoire holds about 340,000 distinct CDR3 sequences, with 12% as singletons. The CDR3 runs to 12 residues. CDR1 is MGHRA, CDR2 YSYEKL, per germline. V lost 3 bases and J lost 12, with 14 bases in between. Sequences were derived from CD4+ T cells sorted from PBMCs, sampled 15 days after the yellow fever booster vaccination. The V gene is TRBV4-1, the J gene TRBJ1-1; D is unresolved. The source is a man between 18 and 35 years old who received the YFV17D yellow fever vaccine. In DNA form, the CDR3 reads TGCGCCAGCAGCCATACGTTGGAGGACCCTTTCTTT. This gives the protein CASSHTLEDPFF.